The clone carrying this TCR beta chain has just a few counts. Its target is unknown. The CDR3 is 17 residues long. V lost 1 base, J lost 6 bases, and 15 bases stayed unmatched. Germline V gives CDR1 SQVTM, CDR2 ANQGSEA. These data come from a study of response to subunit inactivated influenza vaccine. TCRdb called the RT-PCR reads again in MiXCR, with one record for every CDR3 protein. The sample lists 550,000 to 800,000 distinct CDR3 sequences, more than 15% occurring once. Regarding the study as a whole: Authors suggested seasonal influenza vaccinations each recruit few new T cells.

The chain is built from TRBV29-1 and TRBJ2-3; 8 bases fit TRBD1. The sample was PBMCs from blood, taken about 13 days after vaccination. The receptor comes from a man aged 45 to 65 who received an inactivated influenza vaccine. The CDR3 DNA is TGCAGCGTTGAAGTACGACAGGGGTTTGGGGCATTTGATACGCAGTATTTT. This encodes CSVEVRQGFGAFDTQYF.